A selection of T cell receptor beta chains follows, all from one sample in a study of T cells after somatic rescue of genetic block. Some clones are missing from TCRdb's copy, which holds only in-frame ones; the method was immunoSEQ multiplex PCR. This sample has about 120,000 clones, with under 95% found just once. The source material was peripheral blood mononuclear cells (PBMCs). The receptors here all came from a woman aged 18 to 35. The CDR3 runs from the conserved cysteine through the conserved F or W. A D gene is named only where the DNA matches it firmly. For some rows the clone size is stated as once, few or many, or as a class when expanded; others skip it.

D: -; V: TRBV29-1; size: -; J: TRBJ2-3; DNA: TGCAGCGTTGAATATGGCGGCACAGATACGCAGTATTTT; CDR3: CSVEYGGTDTQYF
D: -; V: TRBV29-1; size: once; J: TRBJ1-2; DNA: TGCAGCGTTGAAGATCGCCTCCCTTGGGGCTACACCTTC; CDR3: CSVEDRLPWGYTF
D: -; V: TRBV5-4; size: -; J: TRBJ2-3; DNA: TGTGCCAGCAGCCCTTCTAGAACAGATACGCAGTATTTT; CDR3: CASSPSRTDTQYF
D: -; V: TRBV4-2; size: -; J: TRBJ2-6; DNA: TGTGCCAGCAGCCAAGAGGCGAGTGGGGCCAACGTCCTGACTTTC; CDR3: CASSQEASGANVLTF
D: -; V: TRBV9; size: -; J: TRBJ1-1; DNA: TGTGCCAGCAGCGTAGTCGAGGCTTCGGCTGAAGCTTTCTTT; CDR3: CASSVVEASAEAFF
D: -; V: TRBV7-9; size: -; J: TRBJ2-7; DNA: TGTGCCAGCAGCTTAGCGTGGTTCACGGACATTAACTCCTACGAGCAGTACTTC; CDR3: CASSLAWFTDINSYEQYF
D: -; V: TRBV4-3; size: -; J: TRBJ1-2; DNA: TGCGCCAGCAGCCAAGAGGTACATGGCTATGGCTACACCTTC; CDR3: CASSQEVHGYGYTF
D: -; V: TRBV14; size: -; J: TRBJ1-1; DNA: TGTGCCAGCAGCCAAGAACAGGGTCATTGGAACACTGAAGCTTTCTTT; CDR3: CASSQEQGHWNTEAFF
D: -; V: TRBV18; size: -; J: TRBJ2-6; DNA: TGTGCCAGCTCCCCCGACTACTCTGGGGCCAACGTCCTGACTTTC; CDR3: CASSPDYSGANVLTF
D: TRBD2; V: TRBV9; size: -; J: TRBJ2-2; DNA: TGTGCCAGCAGCGCCGCCCCAGGCGGGGGGTCTAACACCGGGGAGCTGTTTTTT; CDR3: CASSAAPGGGSNTGELFF
D: -; V: TRBV5-1; size: -; J: TRBJ1-4; DNA: TGCGCCAGCAGATCGTCGAACAGCTTAGGGCTGGAAAAACTGTTTTTT; CDR3: CASRSSNSLGLEKLFF
D: -; V: TRBV10-3; size: -; J: TRBJ2-1; DNA: TGTGCCATCAGTGAGTCGACATACAATGAGCAGTTCTTC; CDR3: CAISESTYNEQFF
D: -; V: TRBV11-3; size: -; J: TRBJ1-1; DNA: TGTGCCAGCAGCCTGGGCAGGGGCGCAGGGCTTAACACTGAAGCTTTCTTT; CDR3: CASSLGRGAGLNTEAFF
D: TRBD2; V: TRBV14; size: -; J: TRBJ2-1; DNA: TGTGCCAGCAGCAGCGGGAGGGCTTTTTGGGACAATGAGCAGTTCTTC; CDR3: CASSSGRAFWDNEQFF
D: TRBD1; V: TRBV11-3; size: -; J: TRBJ1-1; DNA: TGTGCCAGCAGCCCTCACAGGGGGGGAGCAACTGAAGCTTTCTTT; CDR3: CASSPHRGGATEAFF
D: TRBD2; V: TRBV2; size: -; J: TRBJ2-2; DNA: TGTGCCAGCACGGGGGGAGACACCGGGGAGCTGTTTTTT; CDR3: CASTGGDTGELFF
D: -; V: TRBV1; size: -; J: TRBJ2-3; DNA: TGCACCAGCAGCACAGACGTCCGCGACGGCCCTAGCACGGATACGCAGTATTTT; CDR3: CTSSTDVRDGPSTDTQYF
D: TRBD1; V: TRBV18; size: -; J: TRBJ1-1; DNA: TGTGCCAGCTCATTCGGGACAGGGCAGAACACTGAAGCTTTCTTT; CDR3: CASSFGTGQNTEAFF
D: -; V: TRBV10-3; size: -; J: TRBJ1-2; DNA: TGTGCCATCAGTGGGGCCCGGGATGGCTACACCTTC; CDR3: CAISGARDGYTF
D: TRBD1; V: TRBV27; size: -; J: TRBJ1-5; DNA: TGTGCCAGCAGTTTACGCCGGGACAGTTACAATCAGCCCCAGCATTTT; CDR3: CASSLRRDSYNQPQHF
D: TRBD1; V: TRBV11-1; size: -; J: TRBJ1-2; DNA: TGTGCCAGCAGCACCGATGAGAGGACAGGGCTATACTATGGCTACACCTTC; CDR3: CASSTDERTGLYYGYTF
D: -; V: TRBV4-1; size: -; J: TRBJ2-1; DNA: TGCGCCAGCAGCCAAGTAGTTGGGATTTCCTACAATGAGCAGTTCTTC; CDR3: CASSQVVGISYNEQFF
D: TRBD1; V: TRBV5-4; size: -; J: TRBJ1-3; DNA: TGTGCCAGCAGCAGGACAGGCCAGGGCATATATTTT; CDR3: CASSRTGQGIYF
D: TRBD2; V: TRBV29-1; size: -; J: TRBJ2-3; DNA: TGCAGCGTGGCCGGGCTAGCGGGGGGACGCGGGACAGATACGCAGTATTTT; CDR3: CSVAGLAGGRGTDTQYF
D: TRBD1; V: TRBV7-8; size: few; J: TRBJ2-2; DNA: TGTGCCAGCAGCTTAAAACAGGGGGCATACGGGGAGCTGTTTTTT; CDR3: CASSLKQGAYGELFF
D: -; V: TRBV18; size: -; J: TRBJ1-2; DNA: TGTGCCAGCTCACCCCCAGTTCGTGGGGGCTACACCTTC; CDR3: CASSPPVRGGYTF
D: -; V: TRBV7-9; size: -; J: TRBJ1-3; DNA: TGTGCCAGCAGGGGGCGAGACGGCCACCACTCTGGAAACACCATATATTTT; CDR3: CASRGRDGHHSGNTIYF
D: TRBD2; V: TRBV10-3; size: -; J: TRBJ2-1; DNA: TGTGCCATCAGCTCTAGCGGGGGAGGCGGTAATTACAATGAGCAGTTCTTC; CDR3: CAISSSGGGGNYNEQFF
D: -; V: TRBV7-8; size: few; J: TRBJ1-5; DNA: TGTGCCAGCAGCTTTCCAAATCAGCCCCAGCATTTT; CDR3: CASSFPNQPQHF
D: TRBD1; V: TRBV6-6; size: once; J: TRBJ1-3; DNA: TGTGCCAGCAGTACAGGGGGATCTGGAAACACCATATATTTT; CDR3: CASSTGGSGNTIYF
D: -; V: TRBV19; size: -; J: TRBJ1-1; DNA: TGTGCCAGTAGTAATGGATGGACTGAAGCTTTCTTT; CDR3: CASSNGWTEAFF
D: -; V: TRBV6-5; size: -; J: TRBJ1-1; DNA: TGTGCCAGCAGACGGACAACTACGGGCACTGAAGCTTTCTTT; CDR3: CASRRTTTGTEAFF
D: -; V: TRBV30; size: -; J: TRBJ2-7; DNA: TGTGCCTGGGAAAGGGGGAGGGGCTACGAGCAGTACTTC; CDR3: CAWERGRGYEQYF
D: TRBD2; V: TRBV5-4; size: -; J: TRBJ2-7; DNA: TGTGCCAGCAGCTTCACTAGCGGCCCCTACGAGCAGTACTTC; CDR3: CASSFTSGPYEQYF
D: -; V: TRBV15; size: -; J: TRBJ1-5; DNA: TGTGCCACCAGCAGAGAGAGGGATCCCCATCAGCCCCAGCATTTT; CDR3: CATSRERDPHQPQHF
D: TRBD1; V: TRBV2; size: -; J: TRBJ1-2; DNA: TGTGCCAGCAGTGAACAGGGGGCGGAAGGCTACACCTTC; CDR3: CASSEQGAEGYTF
D: TRBD1; V: TRBV6-4; size: -; J: TRBJ1-4; DNA: TGTGCCATGTTCTCCAGGGGGGAGGGGGAAAAACTGTTTTTT; CDR3: CAMFSRGEGEKLFF
D: -; V: TRBV9; size: -; J: TRBJ1-2; DNA: TGTGCCAGCAGCGCCCCAAGGGGCGGCTACACCTTC; CDR3: CASSAPRGGYTF
D: -; V: TRBV4-3; size: -; J: TRBJ2-7; DNA: TGCGCCAGCAGCCAAGCGTGGGCACGGAACTACGAGCAGTACTTC; CDR3: CASSQAWARNYEQYF
D: -; V: TRBV30; size: once; J: TRBJ1-2; DNA: TGTGCCTGGAACAGGGCCGACGGCTACACCTTC; CDR3: CAWNRADGYTF
D: -; V: TRBV5-6; size: -; J: TRBJ1-3; DNA: TGTGCCAGCAGCTCACGACGCAACACCATATATTTT; CDR3: CASSSRRNTIYF
D: TRBD2; V: TRBV9; size: -; J: TRBJ2-5; DNA: TGTGCCAGCAGCGTAGCTAGCGGGGGGCTGGAGACCCAGTACTTC; CDR3: CASSVASGGLETQYF
D: -; V: TRBV15; size: -; J: TRBJ1-1; DNA: TGTGCCACCAGCAGAGATAAGATGCGGAACACTGAAGCTTTCTTT; CDR3: CATSRDKMRNTEAFF
D: -; V: TRBV2; size: -; J: TRBJ1-1; DNA: TGTGCCAGCAGTCTCTCGGGGTACATGAACACTGAAGCTTTCTTT; CDR3: CASSLSGYMNTEAFF
D: TRBD1; V: TRBV13; size: -; J: TRBJ2-7; DNA: TGTGCCAGCAGCTTAGGGGGACAGGGCACCTACGAGCAGTACTTC; CDR3: CASSLGGQGTYEQYF
D: TRBD2; V: TRBV19; size: -; J: TRBJ2-5; DNA: TGTGCCAGTAGTCCCGGACTAGCGGGGGGGCTACACGAGACCCAGTACTTC; CDR3: CASSPGLAGGLHETQYF
D: -; V: TRBV9; size: once; J: TRBJ1-1; DNA: TGTGCCAGCAGCCCCCTAGTCCACACTGAAGCTTTCTTT; CDR3: CASSPLVHTEAFF
D: TRBD2; V: TRBV5-1; size: -; J: TRBJ2-1; DNA: TGCGCCAGCAGCTTGACTAGCGGGGGGTACTACAATGAGCAGTTCTTC; CDR3: CASSLTSGGYYNEQFF
D: -; V: TRBV7-2; size: -; J: TRBJ2-2; DNA: TGTGCCAGCAGCCCGGCGGGGCCCGGGGAGCTGTTTTTT; CDR3: CASSPAGPGELFF
D: -; V: TRBV9; size: -; J: TRBJ2-3; DNA: TGTGCCAGCAGCGTGGTTGGGAACACAGATACGCAGTATTTT; CDR3: CASSVVGNTDTQYF